The present T cell receptor (beta chain) was sequenced within a study of blood T cell repertoires in COVID-19. The table came from immunoSEQ multiplex PCR; TCRdb's copy has only in-frame clones and leaves some out. The profile covers approximately 90,000 clones, with approximately 88% appearing a single time and approximately 31% taken by the ten largest. Trimming shortened V by 1 base and J by 8 bases, and 21 bases separated the two germline ends. The CDR3 loop spans 16 amino acids. Germline V gene data show CDR1 as SGHNT and CDR2 as YYREEE (reference sequence). Sequencing was done on a sample of peripheral blood. The J gene is TRBJ1-2, the V gene TRBV5-4; TRBD1 might be the D (6 bases). This sequence originates from a woman aged 80 or over with active or convalescent COVID-19. In DNA form, the CDR3 reads TGTGCCAGCAGCTTGTCCACCACCTCAGGGGCACAGGGCTACACCTTC. This encodes CASSLSTTSGAQGYTF.